This T cell receptor (beta chain) was identified during a study of blood T cell repertoires in COVID-19. Study summary: Acute and convalescent COVID-19 samples came from the United States, Italy and Spain.

TCRdb keeps only in-frame clones here, not all; method: immunoSEQ multiplex PCR. The table records fewer than 250,000 clones, just under 90% of them present only once. CDR1 is SGDLS, CDR2 YYNGEE, per germline. There are 15 residues in the CDR3. Trimming took 4 bases from V and 2 from J; bases not matched to a gene: 5. Residents of 20 to 25 US areas, aged about 18 to 89 years, made up the participants. A COVID-19 case had been met by exposed participants during the 2 weeks before study entry. The source material was PBMCs or T cells enriched from blood (not recorded which). The clonotype was recovered from a man aged 45 to 65 who had been exposed to COVID-19. The genes are TRBV9 and TRBJ2-2, with 7 bases aligning to TRBD2. This CDR3 reads CASSPRDYNTGELFF. CDR3 nucleotides: TGTGCCAGCAGCCCCCGGGACTACAACACCGGGGAGCTGTTTTTT.